This T cell receptor (beta chain) appears in the sequencing data of a study of blood T cells in healthy people across ages. Per-sample PBMC isolation yielded at least 7 million cells. The table lists this clonotype with many counts. A sample-barcoded 5' primer and a J-beta primer mix were used in a second PCR of about 7 to 12 cycles. Each cDNA was tagged by a template-switch adaptor containing 12 random nucleotides. MiXCR, run by TCRdb on the 5' RACE reads, gives a single entry per CDR3 protein. The repertoire holds about 1 million distinct CDR3 sequences, with under 55% as singletons. The germline gives CDR1 SQVTM, CDR2 ANQGSEA. The trim removed 4 bases at V and 5 bases at J, leaving 5 bases unmatched. The CDR3 has 14 amino acids.

The rearrangement links TRBV29-1 to TRBJ2-3; 11 bases are a match to TRBD1. Input material: blood. This clonotype was obtained from a woman in her fifties or sixties in good health. The CDR3 DNA follows: TGCAGCGTTGTAACGGACAGGGGGCTAGATACGCAGTATTTT. It codes for CSVVTDRGLDTQYF.